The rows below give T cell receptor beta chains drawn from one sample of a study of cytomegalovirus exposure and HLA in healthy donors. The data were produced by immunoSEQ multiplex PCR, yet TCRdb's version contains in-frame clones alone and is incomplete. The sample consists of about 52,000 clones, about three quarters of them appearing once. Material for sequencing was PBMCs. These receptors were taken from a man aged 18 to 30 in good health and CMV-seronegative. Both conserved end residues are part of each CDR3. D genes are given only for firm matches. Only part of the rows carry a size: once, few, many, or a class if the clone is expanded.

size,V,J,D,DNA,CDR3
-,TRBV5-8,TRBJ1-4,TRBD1,TGTGCCAGCAGCTTGGAAGACAGGGTAGAGCGGGAAAAACTGTTTTTT,CASSLEDRVEREKLFF
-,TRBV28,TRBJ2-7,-,TGTGCCAGCAGTTGGCGGGAGCAGTACTTC,CASSWREQYF
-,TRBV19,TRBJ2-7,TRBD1,TGTGCCAGTAGTCTGCAGGGGGCTTCTTCCTACGAGCAGTACTTC,CASSLQGASSYEQYF
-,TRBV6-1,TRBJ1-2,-,TGTGCCAGCAGTGAGGCAGGGTCATATGGCTACACCTTC,CASSEAGSYGYTF
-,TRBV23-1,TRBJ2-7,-,TGCGCCCCCCCCGGAGCAGGGCACCTCTACGAGCAGTACTTC,CAPPGAGHLYEQYF
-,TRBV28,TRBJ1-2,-,TGTGCCAGCAGCGGGGGACGGGACTATGGCTACACCTTC,CASSGGRDYGYTF
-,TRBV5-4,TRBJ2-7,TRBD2,TGTGCCAGCACCTCGGGGGGGGCTAGCGGACTCTACGAGCAGTACTTC,CASTSGGASGLYEQYF
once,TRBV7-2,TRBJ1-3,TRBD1,TGTGCCAGCAGCCGAGGGGGCTTTTTTGGAAACACCATATATTTT,CASSRGGFFGNTIYF
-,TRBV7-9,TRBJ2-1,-,TGTGCCAGCAGCTTAGGGGCCTGGGAGCAGTTCTTC,CASSLGAWEQFF
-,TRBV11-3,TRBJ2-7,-,TGTGCCAGCAGCTTAACCGGGGGTTCTAACGAGCAGTACTTC,CASSLTGGSNEQYF